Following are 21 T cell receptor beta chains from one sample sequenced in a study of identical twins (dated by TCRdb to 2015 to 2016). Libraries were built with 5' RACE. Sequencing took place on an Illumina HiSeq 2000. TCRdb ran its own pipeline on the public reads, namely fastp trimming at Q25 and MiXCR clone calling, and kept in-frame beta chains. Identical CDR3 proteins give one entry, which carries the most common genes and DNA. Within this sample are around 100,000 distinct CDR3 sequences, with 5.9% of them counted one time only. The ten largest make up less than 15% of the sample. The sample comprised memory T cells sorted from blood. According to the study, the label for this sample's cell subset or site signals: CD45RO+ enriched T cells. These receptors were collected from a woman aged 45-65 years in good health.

The CDR3 bases are TGTGCCAGTAGTATACTAGGACAGGTCGTTAGTCGAGCTTTCTTT. Amino acid sequence: CASSILGQVVSRAFF. V is TRBV19 and J is TRBJ1-1, with 7 bases matching TRBD1. Germline CDR1 and CDR2: LNHDA and SQIVND (reference sequence). The CDR3 sequence is 15 residues long. Trimming at V came to 2 bases and at J to 10 bases, leaving 13 bases not matched to a gene.

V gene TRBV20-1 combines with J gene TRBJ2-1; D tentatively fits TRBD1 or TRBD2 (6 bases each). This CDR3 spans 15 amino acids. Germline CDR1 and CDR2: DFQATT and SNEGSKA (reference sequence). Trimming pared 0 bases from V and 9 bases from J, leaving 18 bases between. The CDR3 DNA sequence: TGCAGTGCTAGAGATCTCGGGGGCCGGGGTCGTGAGCAGTTCTTC. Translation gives CSARDLGGRGREQFF.

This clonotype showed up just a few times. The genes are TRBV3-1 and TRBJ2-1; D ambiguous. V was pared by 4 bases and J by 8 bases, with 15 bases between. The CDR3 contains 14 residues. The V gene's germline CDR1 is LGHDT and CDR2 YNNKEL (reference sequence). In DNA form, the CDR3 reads TGTGCCAGCAGCCCCTCAGGTAGGGTGGATGAGCAGTTCTTC. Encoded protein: CASSPSGRVDEQFF.

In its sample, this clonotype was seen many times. The CDR3 DNA reads TGTGCCAGCAGCTCGCAACCAAGGGGGGGAATGAACACTGAAGCTTTCTTT. Translation: CASSSQPRGGMNTEAFF. V is TRBV7-9 and J is TRBJ1-1; possible D gene TRBD1, 6 bases. CDR3 size: 17 residues. Germline values: CDR1 SEHNR, CDR2 FQNEAQ (reference sequence). V dropped 4 bases and J dropped 0 bases, with 18 bases sitting between them.

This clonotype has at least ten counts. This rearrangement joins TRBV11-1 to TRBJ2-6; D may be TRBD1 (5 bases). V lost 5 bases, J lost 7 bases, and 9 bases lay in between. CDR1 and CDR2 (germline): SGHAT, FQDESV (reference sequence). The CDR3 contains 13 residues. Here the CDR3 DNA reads TGTGCCAGCAGCCACTGGACAGCCAACGTCCTGACTTTC. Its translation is CASSHWTANVLTF.

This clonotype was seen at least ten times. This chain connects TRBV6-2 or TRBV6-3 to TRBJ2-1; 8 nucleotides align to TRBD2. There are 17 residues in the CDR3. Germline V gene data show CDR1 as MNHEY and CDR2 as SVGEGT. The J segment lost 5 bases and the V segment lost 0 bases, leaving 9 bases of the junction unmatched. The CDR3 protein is CASSYSIIGLAHNEQFF. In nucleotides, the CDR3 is TGTGCCAGCAGTTACTCGATCATAGGACTAGCACACAATGAGCAGTTCTTC.

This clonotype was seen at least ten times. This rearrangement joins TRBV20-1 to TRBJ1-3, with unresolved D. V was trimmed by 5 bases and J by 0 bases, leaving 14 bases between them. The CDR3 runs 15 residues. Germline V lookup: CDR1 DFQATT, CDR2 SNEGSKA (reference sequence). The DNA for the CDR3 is TGCAGTGCTCGCACCGGGTCCCCCTCTGGAAACACCATATATTTT. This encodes CSARTGSPSGNTIYF.

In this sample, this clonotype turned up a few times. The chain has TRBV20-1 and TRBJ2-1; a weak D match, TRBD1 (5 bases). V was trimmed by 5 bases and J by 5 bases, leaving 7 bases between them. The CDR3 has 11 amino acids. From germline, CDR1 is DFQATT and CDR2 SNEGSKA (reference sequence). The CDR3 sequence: CSAADNNEQFF. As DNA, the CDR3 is TGCAGTGCTGCGGACAACAATGAGCAGTTCTTC.

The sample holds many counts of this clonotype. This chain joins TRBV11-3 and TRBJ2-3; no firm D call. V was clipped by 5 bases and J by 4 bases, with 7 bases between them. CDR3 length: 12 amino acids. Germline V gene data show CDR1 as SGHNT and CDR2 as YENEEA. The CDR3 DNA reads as TGTGCCAGCAGCCCTGAGGCAGATACGCAGTATTTT. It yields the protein CASSPEADTQYF.

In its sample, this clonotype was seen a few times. The CDR3 is CASSLASYNEQFF. The CDR3 nucleotides are TGTGCCAGCAGCTTAGCGTCCTACAATGAGCAGTTCTTC. The chain combines TRBV11-3 with TRBJ2-1; D call uncertain. Trimming shortened V by 1 base and J by 1 base, and 2 bases separated the two germline ends. This CDR3 is 13 amino acids long. The germline CDR1 and CDR2 sequences are SGHNT and YENEEA.

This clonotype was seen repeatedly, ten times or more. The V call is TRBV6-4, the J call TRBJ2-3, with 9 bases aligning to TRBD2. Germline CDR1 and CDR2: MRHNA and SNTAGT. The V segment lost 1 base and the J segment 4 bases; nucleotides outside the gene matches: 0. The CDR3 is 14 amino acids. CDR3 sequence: CASSDLAGADTQYF. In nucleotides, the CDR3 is TGTGCCAGCAGTGACTTAGCGGGAGCAGATACGCAGTATTTT.

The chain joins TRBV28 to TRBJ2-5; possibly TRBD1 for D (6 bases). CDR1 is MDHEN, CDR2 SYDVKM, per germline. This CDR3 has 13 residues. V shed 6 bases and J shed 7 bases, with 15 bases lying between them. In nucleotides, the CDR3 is TGTGCCAGCAGCCTCGGGCTACAGGGGACCCAGTACTTC. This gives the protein CASSLGLQGTQYF.

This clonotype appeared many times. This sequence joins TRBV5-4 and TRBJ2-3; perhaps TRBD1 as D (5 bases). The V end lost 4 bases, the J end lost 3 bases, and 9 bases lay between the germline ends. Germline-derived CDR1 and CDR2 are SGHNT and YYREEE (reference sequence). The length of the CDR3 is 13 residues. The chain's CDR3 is CASSPQGTDTQYF. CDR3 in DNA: TGTGCCAGCAGCCCGCAGGGAACAGATACGCAGTATTTT.

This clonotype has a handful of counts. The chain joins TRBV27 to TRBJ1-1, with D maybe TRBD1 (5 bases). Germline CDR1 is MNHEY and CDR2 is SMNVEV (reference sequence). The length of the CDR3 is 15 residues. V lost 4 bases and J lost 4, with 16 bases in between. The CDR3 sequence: CASSSLKSGVTEAFF. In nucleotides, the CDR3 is TGTGCCAGCAGTTCCCTAAAGTCGGGGGTCACTGAAGCTTTCTTT.

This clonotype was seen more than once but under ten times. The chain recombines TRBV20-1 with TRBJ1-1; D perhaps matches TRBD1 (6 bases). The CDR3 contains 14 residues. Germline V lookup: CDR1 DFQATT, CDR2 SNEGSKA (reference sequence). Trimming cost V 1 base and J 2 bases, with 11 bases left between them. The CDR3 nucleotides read TGCAGTGCTAGAGCCAGGGGTTATAACACTGAAGCTTTCTTT. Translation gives CSARARGYNTEAFF.

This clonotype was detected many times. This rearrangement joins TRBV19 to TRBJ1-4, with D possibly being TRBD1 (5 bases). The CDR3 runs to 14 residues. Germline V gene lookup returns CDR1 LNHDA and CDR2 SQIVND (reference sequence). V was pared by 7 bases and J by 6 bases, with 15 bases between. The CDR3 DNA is TGTGCCAGTAAGCCCCTCGCGGGGGATGAAAAACTGTTTTTT. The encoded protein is CASKPLAGDEKLFF.

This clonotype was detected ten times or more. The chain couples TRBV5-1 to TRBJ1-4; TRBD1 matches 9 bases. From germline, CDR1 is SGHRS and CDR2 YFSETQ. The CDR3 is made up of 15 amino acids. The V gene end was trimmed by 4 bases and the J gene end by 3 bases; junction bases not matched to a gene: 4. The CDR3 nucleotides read TGCGCCAGCAGCCTACAGGGGGCTCCTAATGAAAAACTGTTTTTT. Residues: CASSLQGAPNEKLFF.

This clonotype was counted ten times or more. The CDR3 bases are TGTGCCAGCAGCTTGTCTGGGGCTGGGCAGCCCCAGCATTTT. It codes for CASSLSGAGQPQHF. The genes are TRBV7-6 and TRBJ1-5; possibly TRBD1 for D (5 bases). The germline V gene has CDR1 SGHVS and CDR2 FNYEAQ. The CDR3 contains 14 residues. V was pared by 3 bases and J by 7 bases, with 13 bases between.

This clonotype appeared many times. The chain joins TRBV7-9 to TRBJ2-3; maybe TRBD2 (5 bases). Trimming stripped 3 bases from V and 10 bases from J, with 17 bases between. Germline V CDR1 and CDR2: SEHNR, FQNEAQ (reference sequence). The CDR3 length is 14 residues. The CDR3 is CASSFEAVGGAQYF. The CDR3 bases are TGTGCCAGCAGCTTCGAAGCGGTGGGCGGCGCGCAGTATTTT.

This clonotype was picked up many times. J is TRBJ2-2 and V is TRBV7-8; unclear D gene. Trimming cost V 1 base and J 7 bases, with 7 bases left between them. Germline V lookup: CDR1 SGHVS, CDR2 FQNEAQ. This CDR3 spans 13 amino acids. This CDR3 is CASSLGERGELFF. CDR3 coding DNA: TGTGCCAGCAGCTTAGGAGAGCGCGGGGAGCTGTTTTTT.

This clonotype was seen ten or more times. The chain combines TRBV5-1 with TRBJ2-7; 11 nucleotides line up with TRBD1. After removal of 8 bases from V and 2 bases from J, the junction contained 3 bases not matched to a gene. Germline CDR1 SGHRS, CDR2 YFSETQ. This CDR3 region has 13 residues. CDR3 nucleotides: TGCGCCAGTGGGACAGGGGGAACCTACGAGCAGTACTTC. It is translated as CASGTGGTYEQYF. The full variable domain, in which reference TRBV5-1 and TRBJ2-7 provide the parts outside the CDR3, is KAGVTQTPRYLIKTRGQQVTLSCSPISGHRSVSWYQQTPGQGLQFLFEYFSETQRNKGNFPGRFSGRQFSNSRSEMNVSTLELGDSALYLCASGTGGTYEQYFGPGTRLTVT.